The 12 T cell receptor beta chains listed next were all sequenced from one sample in a study of response to subunit inactivated influenza vaccine (dated by TCRdb to 2016 to 2019). The library relied on RT-PCR. Instrument on record: Illumina HiSeq 2500. Clones were called with MiXCR by TCRdb after fastp trimmed the public reads at Q25, and only in-frame beta chains were retained. Rows matching on CDR3 protein sequence are summarized as one entry with the most common DNA and genes. The sample table shows a few hundred thousand distinct CDR3 sequences, and over 9% are seen once. The ten largest account for about 8% of the sample. The sequencing used non-naive T cells sorted from PBMCs, collected 14 to 15 days before vaccination. The sample's cell subset or site label, in plain terms: memory T cell fraction. The receptors come from a man aged 45 to 65 who received an inactivated influenza vaccine. Donor details come from another sample of the same person, matched by shared clones.

This clonotype appeared many times. This chain links TRBV29-1 with TRBJ2-5; D not resolved. Germline assignment: CDR1 SQVTM and CDR2 ANQGSEA. Trimming took 4 bases from V and 2 from J, leaving 14 bases between them. This CDR3 region has 14 residues. CDR3 loop: CSVVLIHEQETQYF. CDR3 DNA: TGCAGCGTTGTATTGATACACGAACAAGAGACCCAGTACTTC.

In this sample, this clonotype turned up once. The chain has TRBV3-1 and TRBJ1-5; D is possibly TRBD1 (5 bases). In germline, CDR1 is LGHDT, CDR2 YNNKEL (reference sequence). Trimming took 8 bases from V and 4 from J, leaving 27 bases between them. CDR3 length: 18 amino acids. For the CDR3, the DNA is TGTGCCAGCTGTTTTTTCAGGGCGAATTGGAATAGGAATCAGCCCCAGCATTTT. Protein sequence: CASCFFRANWNRNQPQHF.

This clonotype was observed many times. The rearrangement links TRBV7-2 to TRBJ2-1, with 12 bases fitting TRBD2. From germline, CDR1 is SGHTA and CDR2 FQGNSA. This CDR3 is built from 14 residues. Germline trimming cut 3 bases from V and 13 bases from J; bases unmatched to any gene: 7. The CDR3 nucleotides read TGTGCCAGCAGCTTCCGACTAGCGGGGGCCTACCAGTTCTTC. Its translation: CASSFRLAGAYQFF.

This clonotype came up a few times. The V call is TRBV7-2, the J call TRBJ2-5; 10 bases are shared with TRBD2. Trimming took 1 base from V and 4 from J; bases not matched to a gene: 6. Germline values: CDR1 SGHTA, CDR2 FQGNSA. CDR3 size: 16 residues. The CDR3 sequence: CASSLGSSGRIETQYF. CDR3 coding DNA: TGTGCCAGCAGCTTAGGGTCTAGCGGGAGAATAGAGACCCAGTACTTC.

The rearrangement joins TRBV20-1 to TRBJ2-1; TRBD2 aligns across 8 bases. This CDR3 is 15 amino acids long. Germline CDR1 and CDR2: DFQATT and SNEGSKA (reference sequence). V was clipped by 1 base and J by 7 bases; unmatched bases: 9. CDR3 amino acids: CSARVGTSSLNEQFF. CDR3 nucleotide sequence: TGCAGTGCTAGAGTGGGGACTAGTAGTCTTAATGAGCAGTTCTTC.

In its sample, this clonotype was seen a few times. This sequence joins TRBV24-1 and TRBJ2-1; D uncertain. This CDR3 spans 14 amino acids. Trimming took off 4 bases at V and 3 bases at J, with 9 bases between the two ends. Germline V gene data show CDR1 as KGHDR and CDR2 as SFDVKD. The CDR3 sequence is CATSEGPGYNEQFF. The CDR3 DNA sequence: TGTGCCACCAGTGAAGGGCCAGGCTACAATGAGCAGTTCTTC.

V gene TRBV6-1 combines with J gene TRBJ1-5; weak D call: TRBD1 (5 bases). Germline V CDR1 and CDR2: MNHNS, SASEGT. Trimming removed 5 bases from V and 6 bases from J, with 17 bases in between. CDR3 length equals 15 residues. CDR3 protein: CASSTSGTRVQPQHF. The DNA for the CDR3 is TGTGCCAGCAGTACATCCGGGACGCGGGTTCAGCCCCAGCATTTT.

CDR3 loop: CSAESGGSTDTQYF. DNA for the CDR3: TGCAGTGCGGAAAGCGGGGGTAGCACAGATACGCAGTATTTT. The V and J genes are TRBV20-1 and TRBJ2-3; TRBD2 agrees at 8 bases. The CDR3 has 14 amino acids. The germline V gene has CDR1 DFQATT and CDR2 SNEGSKA (reference sequence). V gave up 6 bases and J gave up 0 bases; unmatched junction bases: 5.

This clonotype was detected only a few times. The chain is built from TRBV4-1 and TRBJ2-7, with D unclear. Germline V gene lookup returns CDR1 MGHRA and CDR2 YSYEKL. V lost 0 bases, J lost 1 base, and 7 bases lay in between. This CDR3 is 14 amino acids long. The CDR3 loop is CASSQERQSYEQYF. Written as DNA, the CDR3 is TGCGCCAGCAGCCAAGAGCGGCAGTCCTACGAGCAGTACTTC.

This clonotype has a count of ten or more. This chain connects TRBV28 to TRBJ1-6; unclear D gene. The CDR3 has 15 residues. CDR1 is MDHEN, CDR2 SYDVKM, per germline. The V end was cut by 2 bases, the J end by 0 bases, with 5 bases between. The DNA for the CDR3 is TGTGCCAGCAGTTTAGGTCACTCCTATAATTCACCCCTCCACTTT. This codes for CASSLGHSYNSPLHF. Full variable domain (outside the CDR3, taken from reference TRBV28 and TRBJ1-6): DVKVTQSSRYLVKRTGEKVFLECVQDMDHENMFWYRQDPGLGLRLIYFSYDVKMKEKGDIPEGYSVSREKKERFSLILESASTNQTSMYLCASSLGHSYNSPLHFGNGTRLTVT.

V and J are TRBV7-8 and TRBJ2-7, with D possibly TRBD1 on 5 matching bases. The CDR3 runs to 11 residues. V shed 6 bases and J shed 6 bases, with 9 bases lying between them. The germline V gene has CDR1 SGHVS and CDR2 FQNEAQ. CDR3: CASRTGTEQYF. DNA of the CDR3: TGTGCCAGCAGAACAGGTACCGAGCAGTACTTC. Full variable domain (outside the CDR3, taken from reference TRBV7-8 and TRBJ2-7): GAGVSQSPRYKVAKRGQDVALRCDPISGHVSLFWYQQALGQGPEFLTYFQNEAQLDKSGLPSDRFFAERPEGSVSTLKIQRTQQEDSAVYLCASRTGTEQYFGPGTRLTVT.

A few counts support this clonotype. V and J are TRBV7-9 and TRBJ2-3, with D perhaps matching TRBD2 (6 bases). This CDR3 region has 15 residues. Germline V gene lookup returns CDR1 SEHNR and CDR2 FQNEAQ (reference sequence). Trimming removed 2 bases from V and 1 base from J, with 10 bases in between. CDR3 sequence: CASSLTREGTDTQYF. As DNA, the CDR3 is TGTGCCAGCAGCTTAACCAGGGAGGGCACAGATACGCAGTATTTT.